This T cell receptor beta chain is drawn from a study of blood T cell repertoires in COVID-19. About the study: The cDNA or gDNA used as material had been derived from T cells, B-cell-depleted T cells, or PBMCs.

V gave up 4 bases and J gave up 7 bases, with 11 bases separating them. From germline, CDR1 is ENHRY and CDR2 SYGVKD. This CDR3 has 13 residues. Assay: immunoSEQ multiplex PCR; the TCRdb copy retains only in-frame clones and omits some. The data hold a few hundred thousand clones, with around 86% observed a single time. Sequenced sample: peripheral blood. The sequence was obtained from a woman aged 45-60 years with COVID-19, enrolled during active disease. The chain has TRBV10-3 and TRBJ1-5, with D possibly matching TRBD1 (6 bases). The CDR3 sequence: CAISGGRGQPQHF. The CDR3 DNA follows: TGTGCCATCAGTGGGGGGCGGGGGCAGCCCCAGCATTTT.